This T cell receptor (beta chain) appears in the sequencing data of a study of cytomegalovirus exposure and HLA in healthy donors. General study findings and limits: Sequencing probably produced one cluster of sequence variants that were highly shared. The authors listed about 170 TCR beta chains as cytomegalovirus-associated. Equally common other TCR beta chains were less clonally expanded than HLA-associated ones, a later analysis found.

PCR employed 60 Vbeta and 13 Jbeta primers. TCRdb's copy holds only in-frame clones and misses some; the assay was immunoSEQ multiplex PCR. The sample comprises some 120,000 clones, about 74% of which are singletons, and about 4.4% rests with the top ten. The table lists this clone with a count of one. What it binds is not known. Source material: PBMCs. The clonotype was recovered from a woman in her fifties or sixties in good health and CMV-seropositive.

The CDR3 reads CASSFSGVANTGELFF. CDR3 nucleotides: TGTGCCAGCAGCTTTAGCGGGGTAGCGAACACCGGGGAGCTGTTTTTT. The V and J genes are TRBV11-2 and TRBJ2-2; 8 positions agree with TRBD2. The germline V gene encodes CDR1 SGHAT and CDR2 FQNNGV. This CDR3 contains 16 residues. The V gene end was trimmed by 3 bases and the J gene end by 0 bases; junction bases not matched to a gene: 3.